This passage covers 13 T cell receptor beta chains from one sample sequenced in a study of CD4 T cells in relation to SARS-CoV-2 and coronaviruses (dated by TCRdb to the early 2020s). Library construction relied on the immunoSEQ multiplex PCR assay. Here the immuneACCESS table is served through TCRdb, limited to in-frame sequences with V and J called. Missing clones are a known gap in these copies; in checked studies unresolved V genes cover under half, and the rest lacks a known reason. The table for this sample lists 25,000 to 30,000 clones; about 80% of them were counted only once. The ten biggest clones cover 20% to 25% of the sample. CD4+ T cells from unexposed donors were collected before the COVID-19 pandemic (2011-2018). Following 10 days of culture, the EasySep CD4+ T cell isolation kit was used to isolate CD4+ T cells. These receptors lack a known antigen. Material for sequencing was CD4+ T cells from PBMCs, cultured in vitro. These receptor sequences come from a human donor in good health.

The genes are TRBV28 and TRBJ2-2; D might be TRBD1 (5 bases). This CDR3 has 14 residues. Germline V lookup: CDR1 MDHEN, CDR2 SYDVKM. V was shortened by 0 bases and J by 4 bases, with 6 bases between the two germline ends. In nucleotides, the CDR3 is TGTGCCAGCAGTTTATGGGACACCACCGGGGAGCTGTTTTTT. Translated, it gives CASSLWDTTGELFF. Supplemented by reference TRBV28 and TRBJ2-2, the full variable domain reads DVKVTQSSRYLVKRTGEKVFLECVQDMDHENMFWYRQDPGLGLRLIYFSYDVKMKEKGDIPEGYSVSREKKERFSLILESASTNQTSMYLCASSLWDTTGELFFGEGSRLTVL.

The sample holds a few counts of this clone. This chain joins TRBV2 and TRBJ1-1; D gene unclear. The CDR3 covers 14 residues. Germline CDR1 reads SNHLY; CDR2 reads FYNNEI. V was trimmed by 4 bases and J by 0 bases, leaving 9 bases between them. The CDR3 loop reads CASSAQRMNTEAFF. DNA for the CDR3: TGTGCCAGCAGTGCCCAGCGGATGAACACTGAAGCTTTCTTT.

This clone showed up just once. The chain couples TRBV10-3 to TRBJ2-7; D might be TRBD1 or TRBD2, each matching 5 bases. V shed 1 base and J shed 4 bases, with 17 bases lying between them. The CDR3 extends over 16 amino acids. Germline CDR1 reads ENHRY; CDR2 reads SYGVKD. CDR3 loop: CAISEYPAGTGYEQYF. The CDR3, as DNA: TGTGCCATCAGTGAGTACCCCGCCGGGACGGGTTACGAGCAGTACTTC.

As DNA, the CDR3 is TGTGCCTGGAGTGGGGATAGCAATCAGCCCCAGCATTTT. Its protein is CAWSGDSNQPQHF. The J gene is TRBJ1-5, the V gene TRBV30; D ambiguous. There are 13 residues in the CDR3. V was trimmed by 1 base and J by 0 bases, leaving 4 bases between them. Per the germline V gene, CDR1 is GTSNPN and CDR2 is SVGIG (reference sequence).

The chain couples TRBV19 to TRBJ1-5, with D perhaps TRBD1 (5 bases). Trimming shortened V by 5 bases and J by 3 bases, and 14 bases separated the two germline ends. The CDR3 has 15 amino acids. Germline values: CDR1 LNHDA, CDR2 SQIVND (reference sequence). CDR3 amino acids: CASSHRQIYNQPQHF. As DNA, the CDR3 is TGTGCCAGTAGTCACCGACAGATTTACAATCAGCCCCAGCATTTT.

The rearrangement uses TRBV7-2 and TRBJ2-3; the match to TRBD2 covers 12 bases. Trimming cost V 6 bases and J 5 bases; bases outside gene matches: 3. The germline V gene encodes CDR1 SGHTA and CDR2 FQGNSA. This CDR3 has 14 amino acids. CDR3: CASSTGLAGDTQYF. In DNA, the CDR3 is TGTGCCAGCAGTACGGGACTAGCGGGAGATACGCAGTATTTT. Variable domain in full (rest from reference TRBV7-2 and TRBJ2-3): GAGVSQSPSNKVTEKGKDVELRCDPISGHTALYWYRQSLGQGLEFLIYFQGNSAPDKSGLPSDRFSAERTGGSVSTLTIQRTQQEDSAVYLCASSTGLAGDTQYFGPGTRLTVL.

CDR3 sequence (DNA): TGCGCCAGCAGTGACGGGGCAGGAGGGGGGAACACTGAAGCTTTCTTT. This gives the protein CASSDGAGGGNTEAFF. V usage is TRBV10-1 and J usage is TRBJ1-1, with a possible D match to TRBD1 (6 bases). Germline V gives CDR1 WNHNN, CDR2 SYGVQD (reference sequence). The CDR3 totals 16 residues. V was pared by 3 bases and J by 1 base, with 15 bases between.

This rearrangement joins TRBV6-2 or TRBV6-3 to TRBJ1-2; D unresolved. The CDR3 extends over 14 amino acids. Trimming left V 7 bases short and J 8 bases short, with 20 bases between. The V gene's germline CDR1 is MNHEY and CDR2 SVGEGT. The CDR3, as DNA: TGTGCCAGCAACCCTGACACCAACCTATTGGGCTACACCTTC. As protein: CASNPDTNLLGYTF.

In regard to this clone: Germline is not matched at one junction end, which may reflect a read error. The identical CDR3 is also encoded by other nucleotide sequences in the sample. This rearrangement joins TRBV11-3 to TRBJ1-6, with TRBD1 as a possible D gene (6 bases). Germline-derived CDR1 and CDR2 are SGHNT and YENEEA. The CDR3 totals 14 residues. The CDR3 nucleotides are TGTGCCAGCAGCTTAGGACAGGCCGATTCGCCCCTCCACTTT. It yields the protein CASSLGQADSPLHF.

The chain joins TRBV19 to TRBJ2-7; either TRBD1 or TRBD2 may fit D (5 bases each). CDR3 length: 15 amino acids. V lost 2 bases and J lost 6, with 17 bases in between. The germline CDR1 and CDR2 sequences are LNHDA and SQIVND (reference sequence). The CDR3 reads CASSITSGRGGEQYF. The DNA for the CDR3 is TGTGCCAGTAGTATAACTTCGGGACGGGGCGGCGAGCAGTACTTC.

V is TRBV3-1 (or the pseudogene TRBV3-2) and J is TRBJ1-6, with no clear D. CDR3 length: 15 amino acids. V was pared by 4 bases and J by 9 bases, with 16 bases between. Germline assignment: CDR1 LGHDT and CDR2 YNNKEL (reference sequence). This CDR3 reads CASSLLLEGPSPLHF. The CDR3 region has the DNA TGTGCCAGCAGCCTCTTATTAGAGGGTCCTTCACCCCTCCACTTT.

The V gene is TRBV7-9, the J gene TRBJ1-4; TRBD1 aligns across 9 bases. This CDR3 contains 14 residues. J gave up 8 bases and V 1 base, and 2 bases lay outside the gene matches. Germline CDR1 reads SEHNR; CDR2 reads FQNEAQ (reference sequence). The CDR3 DNA follows: TGTGCCAGCAGCTTAGGACAGGGGGGCGAAAAACTGTTTTTT. This translates into CASSLGQGGEKLFF.

A single count supports this clone. V usage is TRBV5-6 and J usage is TRBJ1-6, with 8 bases lining up with TRBD1. The germline V gene has CDR1 SGHDT and CDR2 YYEEEE. The CDR3 length is 14 residues. V dropped 4 bases and J dropped 11; count of bases not matched to a gene: 8. For the CDR3, the DNA is TGTGCCAGCAGCCCAGCAGGGGGCGATCCACCCCTCCACTTT. Translation: CASSPAGGDPPLHF.